A selection of T cell receptor beta chains follows, all from one sample in a study of T cells in Graves' hyperthyroidism and ophthalmopathy. Each CDR3 protein gets one entry after TCRdb re-called the multiplex PCR reads with MiXCR. This sample has roughly 570,000 distinct CDR3 sequences; 35% to 55% occur once, and the top ten carry 15% to 20%. The specimen was peripheral blood or thyroid tissue (not recorded which). Source of these receptors: an adult woman with Graves' disease, either hyperthyroidism or ophthalmopathy (not recorded which). The CDR3 runs from the conserved cysteine through the conserved F or W. A D gene is named only where the DNA matches it firmly. The size of a clone is reported for some rows only, either as once, few or many, or as a class for expanded clones.

size: many; length: 13; V: TRBV6-1; D: TRBD1; J: TRBJ2-2; DNA: TGTGCCAGCAGTCTTGGACAGGCCCGGGAGCTGTTTTTT; CDR3: CASSLGQARELFF
size: -; length: 11; V: TRBV20-1; D: -; J: TRBJ2-5; DNA: TGCAGTGTTACCGGGAAAGAGACCCAGTACTTC; CDR3: CSVTGKETQYF
size: -; length: 15; V: TRBV10-3; D: -; J: TRBJ1-6; DNA: TGTGCCATCAGTGAGCGGAGGGAGCCAAATTCACCCCTCCACTTT; CDR3: CAISERREPNSPLHF
size: -; length: 13; V: TRBV10-3; D: -; J: TRBJ1-1; DNA: TGTGCCATCACCCAGGGCAGGGCAGGAGAAGCTTTCTTT; CDR3: CAITQGRAGEAFF
size: -; length: 15; V: TRBV2; D: -; J: TRBJ1-4; DNA: TGTGCCAGCCTCGGCGGGGATTGGGCTAATGAAAAACTGTTTTTT; CDR3: CASLGGDWANEKLFF
size: -; length: 16; V: TRBV15; D: -; J: TRBJ2-5; DNA: TGTGCCACCAGCCGCGGACGGCCGACTATCGCGGAGACCCAGTACTTC; CDR3: CATSRGRPTIAETQYF
size: many; length: 15; V: TRBV4-1; D: -; J: TRBJ1-5; DNA: TGCGCCAGCAGCCAAGATGAGAGAGGGAATCAGCCCCAGCATTTT; CDR3: CASSQDERGNQPQHF
size: few; length: 14; V: TRBV7-2; D: -; J: TRBJ1-2; DNA: TGTGCCAGCAGTCCCGGAGGGACTAACTATGGCTACACCTTC; CDR3: CASSPGGTNYGYTF
size: -; length: 14; V: TRBV2; D: -; J: TRBJ2-5; DNA: TGTGCCAGCAGTGAGGGTAGGGAGGCGGAGACCCAGTACTTC; CDR3: CASSEGREAETQYF
size: -; length: 15; V: TRBV5-1; D: TRBD1; J: TRBJ1-5; DNA: TGCGCCAGCAGCCCAGGGACAGGGGGATGTCAGCCCCAGCATTTT; CDR3: CASSPGTGGCQPQHF
size: -; length: 12; V: TRBV7-3; D: -; J: TRBJ1-5; DNA: TGTGCCAGCAGCCCACGGGGGGACTACGAGCATTTT; CDR3: CASSPRGDYEHF
size: -; length: 15; V: TRBV11-2; D: -; J: TRBJ1-4; DNA: TGCGCCAGCAGCCATGGGAGTGCAACTAATGAAAAACTGTTTTTT; CDR3: CASSHGSATNEKLFF
size: -; length: 15; V: TRBV9; D: TRBD1; J: TRBJ1-6; DNA: TGTGCCAGCCGCCAGGGACAGGGTTTTAATTCACCCCTCCACTTT; CDR3: CASRQGQGFNSPLHF
size: few; length: 12; V: TRBV12-3/TRBV12-4; D: -; J: TRBJ1-2; DNA: TGTGCCAGCAGTTTGAGTAGCGGCGGCTACACCTTC; CDR3: CASSLSSGGYTF
size: many; length: 14; V: TRBV19; D: TRBD1; J: TRBJ2-5; DNA: TGTGCCAGTAGTATTAACAGGGGTGGAGAGACCCAGTACTTC; CDR3: CASSINRGGETQYF
size: -; length: 15; V: TRBV12-3/TRBV12-4; D: TRBD1; J: TRBJ1-2; DNA: TGTGCCAGCAGTTTTTGGGACAGGGCCCGGTATGGCTACACCTTC; CDR3: CASSFWDRARYGYTF
size: many; length: 13; V: TRBV6-2/TRBV6-3; D: -; J: TRBJ1-2; DNA: TGTGCCAGCAGAGAGCTGAATAACTATGGCTACACCTTC; CDR3: CASRELNNYGYTF
size: many; length: 16; V: TRBV5-8; D: TRBD2; J: TRBJ2-2; DNA: TGTGCCAGCAGCTTCCTTGCGGGAGGGCCTTTCGGGGAGCTGTTTTTT; CDR3: CASSFLAGGPFGELFF
size: -; length: 13; V: TRBV9; D: -; J: TRBJ1-1; DNA: TGTGCTACCAAACGGTCGGGCGTCCCTGAAGCTTTCTTT; CDR3: CATKRSGVPEAFF
size: -; length: 14; V: TRBV7-9; D: -; J: TRBJ1-2; DNA: TGTGCCAGCAGCCCCATTTCTGGTGATTATGGCTACACCTTC; CDR3: CASSPISGDYGYTF
size: -; length: 10; V: TRBV19; D: -; J: TRBJ2-6; DNA: TGTGCCAGTAGTATGGACACTGAAGCTTTC; CDR3: CASSMDTEAF
size: -; length: 12; V: TRBV20-1; D: -; J: TRBJ1-5; DNA: TGCAGTGCTCCACAAGCGGCGGAGACCCAGCATTTT; CDR3: CSAPQAAETQHF
size: -; length: 13; V: TRBV2; D: TRBD1; J: TRBJ2-2; DNA: TGTGCCAGCAGCGGACAGGGATCCGGGGAGCTGTTTTTT; CDR3: CASSGQGSGELFF